Presented here are 2 T cell receptor beta chains from one specimen sequenced in a study of T cells expressing NK-cell markers. TCRdb reanalyzed the 5' RACE reads, giving one entry per CDR3 protein sequence and no DNA. Its table records over 200,000 distinct CDR3 sequences. Sequencing was carried out using blood T cells: a sorted CD56 or NKG2C T cell subset, CD4+ or CD8+ T cells, or bulk PBMC T cells (not recorded which). The receptors shown here come from a young man in good health.

The genes are TRBV12-3 or TRBV12-4 and TRBJ2-2; as DNA is missing, the TRBD1 call by TCRdb cannot be tested. This CDR3 spans 15 amino acids. The CDR3 region is CASSFGTGNTGELFF.

V gene TRBV12-3 or TRBV12-4 combines with J gene TRBJ2-1; TCRdb designates TRBD2, a call that cannot be tested without DNA. The CDR3 has 17 amino acids. CDR3 sequence reads: CASSLAGTHPGRNEQFF.